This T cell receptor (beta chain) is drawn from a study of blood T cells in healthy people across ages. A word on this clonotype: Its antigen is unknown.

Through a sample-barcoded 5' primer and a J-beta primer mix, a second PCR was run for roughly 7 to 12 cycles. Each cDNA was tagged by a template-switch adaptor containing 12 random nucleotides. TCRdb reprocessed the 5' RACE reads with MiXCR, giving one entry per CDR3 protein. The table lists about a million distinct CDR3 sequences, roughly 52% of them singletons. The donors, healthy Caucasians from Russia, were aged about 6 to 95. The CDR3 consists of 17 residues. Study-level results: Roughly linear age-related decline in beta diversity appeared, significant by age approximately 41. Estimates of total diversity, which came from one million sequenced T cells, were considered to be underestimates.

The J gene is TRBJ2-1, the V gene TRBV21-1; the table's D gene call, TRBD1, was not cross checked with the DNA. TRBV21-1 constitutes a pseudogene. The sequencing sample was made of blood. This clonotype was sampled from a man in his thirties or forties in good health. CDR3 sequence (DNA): TGTGCCAGCAGCTCTCCACCACAGGGTTACTCCTACAATGAGCAGTTCTTC. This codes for CASSSPPQGYSYNEQFF.